Presented here are 10 T cell receptor beta chains from one specimen sequenced in a study of CD8+CD57+ T cells in acquired aplastic anemia (dated by TCRdb to the late 2010s). Instrument on record: Illumina HiSeq 2000. Genomic DNA was used as template for profiling of TCR beta VDJ combinations and CDR3 sequences. TCRdb ran its own pipeline on the public reads, namely fastp trimming at Q25 and MiXCR clone calling, and kept in-frame beta chains. Rows with one shared CDR3 protein collapse into an entry with the most common genes and DNA. This sample is represented by around 170,000 distinct CDR3 sequences; around 60% of them were singletons. Clones ranked in the top ten supply under 60% of the sample. The specimen sequenced was sorted CD4+, CD8+, or CD8+CD57+ T cells (not recorded which) from PBMCs. Every receptor here comes from a human donor in good health.

The V call is TRBV10-3, the J call TRBJ2-3; 7 nucleotides line up with TRBD1. The CDR3 runs 13 residues. V gave up 7 bases and J gave up 6 bases; unmatched junction bases: 7. Germline V gene sequence: CDR1 ENHRY, CDR2 SYGVKD. CDR3 nucleotide sequence: TGTGCCATCACTGGGACAGAGGGGGATACGCAGTATTTT. Its translation: CAITGTEGDTQYF.

The V gene is TRBV20-1, the J gene TRBJ2-5, with D possibly being TRBD1 or TRBD2 (5 bases each). The length of the CDR3 is 11 residues. Trimming removed 1 base at V and 13 bases at J, with 13 bases between. Per the germline V gene, CDR1 is DFQATT and CDR2 is SNEGSKA (reference sequence). CDR3: CSARGDVDRYF. The DNA for the CDR3 is TGCAGTGCTAGAGGGGACGTCGATCGGTACTTC.

V gene TRBV9 combines with J gene TRBJ1-3; 9 bases agree with TRBD1. This CDR3 has 16 residues. Germline V gene lookup returns CDR1 SGDLS and CDR2 YYNGEE. Trimming cost V 2 bases and J 4 bases; bases outside gene matches: 7. The CDR3 nucleotides are TGTGCCAGCAGCGTTGGACAGGGGCTCGTCGGAAACACCATATATTTT. Translated, it gives CASSVGQGLVGNTIYF.

V gene TRBV20-1 combines with J gene TRBJ1-2, with 10 bases aligning to TRBD1. The CDR3 sequence is 14 residues long. The junction had 7 bases not matched to a gene; V was cut back by 3 bases and J by 6 bases. Germline V gene data show CDR1 as DFQATT and CDR2 as SNEGSKA (reference sequence). The CDR3 DNA sequence: TGCAGTGCTAGCAACGGGGACAGGGGTGATGGCTACACCTTC. Protein: CSASNGDRGDGYTF.

This clonotype was detected a few times. V usage is TRBV7-6 and J usage is TRBJ2-7; D remains ambiguous. CDR1 and CDR2 (germline): SGHVS, FNYEAQ. This CDR3 comprises 13 residues. Between the trimmed V and J ends, which lost 4 bases and 3 bases, there was a span of 10 bases. DNA for the CDR3: TGTGCCAGCAGCTACGGCCGGAACTACGAGCAGTACTTC. Its translation: CASSYGRNYEQYF.

This clonotype has only a few counts. The J gene is TRBJ1-1, the V gene TRBV29-1; TRBD1 matches at 7 bases. Germline CDR1 reads SQVTM; CDR2 reads ANQGSEA. The CDR3 has 13 residues. The V gene end was trimmed by 3 bases and the J gene end by 3 bases; junction bases not matched to a gene: 4. CDR3 amino acids: CSVEEGAYTEAFF. The CDR3 DNA follows: TGCAGCGTTGAGGAGGGGGCCTACACTGAAGCTTTCTTT.

In DNA, the CDR3 is TGCAGTGCGGGTGTGGGGGGGCAAACCTACGAGCAGTACTTC. This codes for CSAGVGGQTYEQYF. The chain combines TRBV20-1 with TRBJ2-7, with TRBD2 as a possible D gene (7 bases). Germline V lookup: CDR1 DFQATT, CDR2 SNEGSKA (reference sequence). Trimming removed 6 bases from V and 2 bases from J, with 17 bases in between. The CDR3 covers 14 residues.

This clonotype has ten or more counts. J is TRBJ2-1 and V is TRBV20-1; a possible D gene is TRBD1 (6 bases). This CDR3 has 11 residues. Between the trimmed V and J ends, which lost 2 bases and 9 bases, there was a span of 8 bases. Germline assignment: CDR1 DFQATT and CDR2 SNEGSKA (reference sequence). The CDR3 nucleotides read TGCAGTGCTAGATCAGGGGCTGAGCAGTTCTTC. This codes for CSARSGAEQFF.

The V and J genes are TRBV29-1 and TRBJ1-4; D is possibly TRBD1 (5 bases). The CDR3 is made up of 14 amino acids. CDR1 is SQVTM, CDR2 ANQGSEA, per germline. Trimming removed 0 bases from V and 8 bases from J, with 13 bases in between. CDR3 loop: CSVEDLQGMEKLFF. The CDR3 nucleotides are TGCAGCGTTGAAGATCTTCAGGGTATGGAAAAACTGTTTTTT. Using reference TRBV29-1 and TRBJ1-4 for the parts outside the CDR3, the full variable domain is SAVISQKPSRDICQRGTSLTIQCQVDSQVTMMFWYRQQPGQSLTLIATANQGSEATYESGFVIDKFPISRPNLTFSTLTVSNMSPEDSSIYLCSVEDLQGMEKLFFGSGTQLSVL.

As to this clonotype: A much larger clone sits a single nucleotide away, making a read error possible. The V and J genes are TRBV28 and TRBJ1-2; 7 bases are a match to TRBD1. The CDR3 contains 12 residues. CDR1 MDHEN and CDR2 SYDVKM come from the germline V gene. J was trimmed by 7 bases and V by 6 bases; bases with no gene match: 5. The CDR3 nucleotides are TGTGCCAGCAGACCACCAGGGGGTGGCTACACCTTC. Its translation: CASRPPGGGYTF.